What follows is one T cell receptor (beta chain) and its context. The antigen remains undetermined. The data derive from a study of OX40 agonist ivuxolimab in advanced cancers. Overall study findings and caveats: Both CD4+ and CD8+ T cell populations in blood had undergone clonal expansion by week 6 at 0.1 to 3.0 mg/kg.

Sequencing was performed with immunoSEQ multiplex PCR; in TCRdb, only in-frame clones are kept and a portion is missing. The sample has about 150,000 clones; under 95% are singletons. Germline values: CDR1 SGHTA, CDR2 FQGNSA. Between the trimmed V and J ends, which lost 5 bases and 2 bases, there was a span of 16 bases. The CDR3 sequence is 15 residues long. This receptor was taken from an adult with an advanced solid tumor such as melanoma, head and neck, liver or kidney cancer. The material was CD4+ or CD8+ T cells sorted from blood, obtained in a trial of the OX40 agonist ivuxolimab. J is TRBJ2-7 and V is TRBV7-2; the D call may be TRBD1 or TRBD2 (5 bases each). The CDR3, as DNA: TGTGCCAGCAGCCCCTCCGGGACCTTTGCCTACGAGCAGTACTTC. Translating it yields CASSPSGTFAYEQYF.